The next 14 T cell receptor beta chains were all read from a single sample in a study of memory CD4+ T cells and cytomegalovirus serostatus. Single viable CD3+CD4+CD8-CD45RO+ cells were sorted as the memory CD4+ T cells. The method was immunoSEQ multiplex PCR; TCRdb's version includes in-frame clones alone and lacks a portion of them. The repertoire consists of 45,000 to 60,000 clones, with over 60% occurring once and the leading ten covering around 1.5%. The sequenced sample was memory CD4+ T cells from blood. All receptors come from an adult in good health and CMV-seropositive.

The CDR3, as DNA: TGCGCCAGCACCGGATTTGCGGGGGGCTTCCAAGAGACCCAGTACTTC. Amino acids: CASTGFAGGFQETQYF. This chain connects TRBV5-1 to TRBJ2-5; 8 bases fit TRBD2. Germline-derived CDR1 and CDR2 are SGHRS and YFSETQ. J gave up 1 base and V 6 bases, and 11 bases lay outside the gene matches. This CDR3 spans 16 amino acids.

The chain joins TRBV20-1 to TRBJ2-1, with unresolved D. CDR3 length: 11 amino acids. The germline V gene has CDR1 DFQATT and CDR2 SNEGSKA (reference sequence). Between the trimmed V and J ends, which lost 3 bases and 4 bases, there was a span of 4 bases. DNA of the CDR3: TGCAGTGCTAGGGGATACAATGAGCAGTTCTTC. The encoded protein is CSARGYNEQFF.

This chain connects TRBV5-8 to TRBJ2-7; possible D gene TRBD1, 6 bases. Germline V gene data show CDR1 as SGHTS and CDR2 as YDEGEE. V lost 3 bases and J lost 6, with 19 bases in between. CDR3 length: 15 amino acids. Written as DNA, the CDR3 is TGTGCCAGCAGCTATCGCTTGGGGGCCGTTATCGAGCAGTACTTC. Translation: CASSYRLGAVIEQYF.

V and J are TRBV5-1 and TRBJ2-7; TRBD1 matches 8 bases. The germline V gene has CDR1 SGHRS and CDR2 YFSETQ. The CDR3 is 16 amino acids. V trimming: 4 bases; J trimming: 2 bases; junction bases outside the gene matches: 11. CDR3 residues: CASSLNRPGQAYEQYF. Here the CDR3 DNA reads TGCGCCAGCAGCCTTAATAGACCGGGACAGGCCTACGAGCAGTACTTC.

The genes are TRBV11-2 and TRBJ2-7; 12 bases line up with TRBD2. The CDR3 is 15 residues long. V lost 4 bases, J lost 3 bases, and 4 bases stayed unmatched. CDR1 is SGHAT and CDR2 is FQNNGV in the germline V gene. CDR3 sequence (DNA): TGTGCCAGCAGCTCCCAACTAGCGGGGGGCTACGAGCAGTACTTC. Protein product: CASSSQLAGGYEQYF.

The chain uses TRBV7-3 and TRBJ1-1, with TRBD1 matching 9 bases. The V segment lost 2 bases and the J segment 1 base; nucleotides outside the gene matches: 5. CDR1 SGHTA and CDR2 FQGTGA come from the germline V gene. CDR3 length equals 16 residues. For the CDR3, the DNA is TGTGCCAGCAGCTTAGGCCCGACAGGGGGGAACACTGAAGCTTTCTTT. It specifies CASSLGPTGGNTEAFF.

The chain links TRBV7-3 to TRBJ1-1; D possibly corresponds to TRBD1 (6 bases). Trimming cost V 4 bases and J 3 bases, with 18 bases left between them. Germline V gene data show CDR1 as SGHTA and CDR2 as FQGTGA. The CDR3 totals 16 residues. The CDR3, as DNA: TGTGCCAGCAGCTCTGTGGGGGGGGCGCGGGACACTGAAGCTTTCTTT. Protein product: CASSSVGGARDTEAFF.

The V gene is TRBV20-1, the J gene TRBJ1-4; 7 nucleotides align to TRBD1. This CDR3 contains 10 residues. J was trimmed by 14 bases and V by 5 bases; bases with no gene match: 5. From germline, CDR1 is DFQATT and CDR2 SNEGSKA (reference sequence). This chain's CDR3 is CSAVRDSLFF. As DNA, the CDR3 is TGCAGTGCTGTTCGGGACAGTCTGTTTTTT.

The V and J genes are TRBV21-1 and TRBJ1-2; the D call TRBD1 from the table was never checked on the DNA. TRBV21-1 is assigned pseudogene status. The CDR3 covers 17 residues. CDR3 region: CASSIRDREASFYGYTF. The CDR3, as DNA: TGTGCCAGCAGCATCCGGGACAGGGAAGCCTCCTTTTATGGCTACACCTTC.

The chain couples TRBV12-2 to TRBJ1-6; TRBD1, the table's D call, was not compared with the DNA. TRBV12-2 is assigned pseudogene status. The CDR3 runs to 15 residues. The CDR3 DNA follows: TGTGCAAGTCGCCCCCCCCCGACAGGGAATTCACCCCTCCACTTT. It yields the protein CASRPPPTGNSPLHF.

The J gene is TRBJ2-7, the V gene TRBV7-9; tentatively, D is TRBD1 (5 bases). The length of the CDR3 is 15 residues. Trimming shortened V by 5 bases and J by 4 bases, and 18 bases separated the two germline ends. Germline V lookup: CDR1 SEHNR, CDR2 FQNEAQ (reference sequence). Here the CDR3 DNA reads TGTGCCAGCAGCCCTACGGCGGCAGGGTTTTACGAGCAGTACTTC. Amino acid sequence: CASSPTAAGFYEQYF.

This clone has only one observation. This chain joins TRBV9 and TRBJ2-2; tentative D call: TRBD1 (6 bases). Trimming pared 2 bases from V and 10 bases from J, leaving 15 bases between. The CDR3 contains 14 residues. Per the germline V gene, CDR1 is SGDLS and CDR2 is YYNGEE. DNA of the CDR3: TGTGCCAGCAGCGTGGGGACACTCGCCCCGGAGCTGTTTTTT. Encoded protein: CASSVGTLAPELFF.

The gene calls are TRBV2 and TRBJ1-5; D is possibly TRBD1 (5 bases). Germline CDR1 SNHLY, CDR2 FYNNEI. The CDR3 is 13 residues long. Trimming took 6 bases from V and 4 from J, leaving 10 bases between them. The CDR3 region is CASRGEANQPQHF. CDR3 coding DNA: TGTGCCAGCAGGGGGGAGGCTAATCAGCCCCAGCATTTT.

The V call is TRBV7-9, the J call TRBJ1-2; 9 bases are a match to TRBD1. J was trimmed by 3 bases and V by 4 bases; bases with no gene match: 12. Germline V gene lookup returns CDR1 SEHNR and CDR2 FQNEAQ (reference sequence). The CDR3 spans 17 residues. Here the CDR3 DNA reads TGTGCCAGCAGCTCAGGGGACAAACGGACAGGGGACTATGGCTACACCTTC. As protein: CASSSGDKRTGDYGYTF.